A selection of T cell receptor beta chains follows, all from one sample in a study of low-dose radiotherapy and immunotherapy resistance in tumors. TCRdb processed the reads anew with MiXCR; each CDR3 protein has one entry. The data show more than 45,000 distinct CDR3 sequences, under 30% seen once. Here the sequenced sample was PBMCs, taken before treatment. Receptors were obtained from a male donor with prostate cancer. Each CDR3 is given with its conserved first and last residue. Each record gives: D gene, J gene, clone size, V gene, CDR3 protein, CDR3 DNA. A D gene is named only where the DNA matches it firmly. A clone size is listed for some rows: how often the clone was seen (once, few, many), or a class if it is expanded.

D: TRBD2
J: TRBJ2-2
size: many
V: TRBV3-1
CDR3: CASSQDRGRAYRELFF
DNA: TGTGCCAGCAGCCAAGATAGAGGGAGGGCCTACCGGGAGCTGTTTTTT

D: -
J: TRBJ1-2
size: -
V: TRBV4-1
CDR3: CASSQDYAGSGGYTF
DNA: TGCGCCAGCAGCCAAGATTACGCAGGGAGTGGGGGCTACACCTTC

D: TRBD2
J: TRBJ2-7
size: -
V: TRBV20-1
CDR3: CSARPGLAGETYEQYF
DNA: TGCAGTGCTAGACCGGGACTAGCGGGGGAGACCTACGAGCAGTACTTC

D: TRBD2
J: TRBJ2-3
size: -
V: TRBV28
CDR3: CASSFSGRALDTQYF
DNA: TGTGCCAGCAGTTTTAGCGGGAGGGCCTTAGATACGCAGTATTTT

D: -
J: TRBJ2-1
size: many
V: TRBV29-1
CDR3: CSVDLANEQFF
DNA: TGCAGCGTTGACCTGGCCAATGAGCAGTTCTTC

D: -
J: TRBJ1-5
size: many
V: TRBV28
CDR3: CASSYGQPQHF
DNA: TGTGCCAGCAGTTACGGTCAGCCCCAGCATTTT

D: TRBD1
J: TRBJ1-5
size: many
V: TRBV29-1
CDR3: CSVGIGQGTNQPQHF
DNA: TGCAGCGTGGGGATAGGACAGGGGACAAATCAGCCCCAGCATTTT

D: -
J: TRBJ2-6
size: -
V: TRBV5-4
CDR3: CASTLGGSGANVLTF
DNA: TGTGCCAGCACCCTGGGGGGCTCTGGGGCCAACGTCCTGACTTTC

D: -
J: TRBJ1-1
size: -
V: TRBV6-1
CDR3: CASSDGARNTEAFF
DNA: TGTGCCAGCAGTGATGGGGCTCGGAACACTGAAGCTTTCTTT

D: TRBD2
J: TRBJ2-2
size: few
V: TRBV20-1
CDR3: CSAPTSGGTGELFF
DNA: TGCAGTGCCCCGACTAGCGGGGGGACCGGGGAGCTGTTTTTT

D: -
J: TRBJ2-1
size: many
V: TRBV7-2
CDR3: CASSFPLLKQFF
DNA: TGTGCCAGCAGCTTCCCCCTTTTAAAGCAGTTCTTC

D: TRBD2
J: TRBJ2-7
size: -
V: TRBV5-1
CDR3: CASSGRGLAKYEQYF
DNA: TGCGCCAGCAGCGGACGGGGACTAGCGAAATACGAGCAGTACTTC

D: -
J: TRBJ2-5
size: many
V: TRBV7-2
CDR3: CASSRSLEETQYF
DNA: TGTGCCAGCAGCCGGTCCCTCGAAGAGACCCAGTACTTC

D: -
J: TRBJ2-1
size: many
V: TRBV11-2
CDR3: CASSLAGSYNEQFF
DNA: TGTGCCAGCAGCTTAGCGGGGTCCTACAATGAGCAGTTCTTC

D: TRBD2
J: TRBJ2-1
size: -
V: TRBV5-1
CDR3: CASSQRTSGRAWDEQFF
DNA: TGCGCCAGCAGCCAGAGGACTAGCGGGAGGGCCTGGGATGAGCAGTTCTTC

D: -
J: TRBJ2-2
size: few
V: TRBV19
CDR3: CASSSQRVAGELFFF
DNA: -

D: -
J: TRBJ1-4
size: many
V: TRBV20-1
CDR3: CSARAGAAATNEKLFF
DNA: TGCAGTGCTAGAGCAGGGGCCGCCGCAACTAATGAAAAACTGTTTTTT

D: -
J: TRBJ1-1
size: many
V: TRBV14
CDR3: CASSLLSGGFGAEAFF
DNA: TGTGCCAGCAGCCTGCTTTCTGGCGGGTTCGGGGCTGAAGCTTTCTTT

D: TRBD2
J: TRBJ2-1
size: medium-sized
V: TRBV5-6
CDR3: CASSLRGLTSTPEQFF
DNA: TGTGCCAGCAGCTTGCGGGGACTAACCTCCACACCTGAGCAGTTCTTC

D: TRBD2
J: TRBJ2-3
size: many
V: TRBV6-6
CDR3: CASSYFGISGRLGADTQYF
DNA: TGTGCCAGCAGTTACTTCGGAATAAGCGGGAGGTTGGGGGCAGATACGCAGTATTTT

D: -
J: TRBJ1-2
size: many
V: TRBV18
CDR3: CATSDSQNYGYTF
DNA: TGTGCCACCTCGGACAGCCAAAACTATGGCTACACCTTC

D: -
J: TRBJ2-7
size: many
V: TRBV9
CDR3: CASSATGYEQYF
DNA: TGTGCCAGCAGCGCTACAGGGTACGAGCAGTACTTC

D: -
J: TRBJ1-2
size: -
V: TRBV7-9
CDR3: CASSSTHGYTF
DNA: TGTGCCAGCAGCTCAACCCATGGCTACACCTTC

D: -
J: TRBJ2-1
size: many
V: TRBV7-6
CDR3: CASSQQGGPYNEQFF
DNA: TGTGCCAGCAGCCAACAAGGGGGTCCCTACAATGAGCAGTTCTTC

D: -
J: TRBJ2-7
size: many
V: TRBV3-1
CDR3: CASSLAGTPNYEQYF
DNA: TGTGCCAGCAGCCTTGCCGGGACACCTAACTACGAGCAGTACTTC

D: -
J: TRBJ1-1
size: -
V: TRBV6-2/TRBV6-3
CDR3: CASSVRQAAPEAFF
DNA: TGTGCCAGCAGTGTGCGGCAGGCCGCTCCTGAAGCTTTCTTT

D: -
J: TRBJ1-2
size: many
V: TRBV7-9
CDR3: CASSANQGDYGYTF
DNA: TGTGCCAGCAGCGCCAATCAGGGCGACTATGGCTACACCTTC

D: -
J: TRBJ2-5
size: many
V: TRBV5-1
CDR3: CASSLGQTQETQYF
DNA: TGCGCCAGCAGCTTGGGACAGACACAAGAGACCCAGTACTTC

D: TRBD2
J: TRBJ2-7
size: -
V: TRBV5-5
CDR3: CASSLDSGSIYEQYF
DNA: TGTGCCAGCAGCTTGGATAGCGGGAGTATCTACGAGCAGTACTTC

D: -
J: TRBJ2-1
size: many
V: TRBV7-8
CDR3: CASSLDTRSRNEQFF
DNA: TGTGCCAGCAGCTTAGATACGAGAAGCCGAAATGAGCAGTTCTTC

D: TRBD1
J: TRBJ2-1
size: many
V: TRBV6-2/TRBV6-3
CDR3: CASKGVEGARNEQFF
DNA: TGTGCCAGCAAGGGCGTTGAGGGGGCTAGGAATGAGCAGTTCTTC

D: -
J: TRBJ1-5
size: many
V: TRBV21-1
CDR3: CASSKVEGAFGQPQHF
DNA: TGTGCCAGCAGCAAGGTTGAGGGGGCGTTTGGTCAGCCCCAGCATTTT

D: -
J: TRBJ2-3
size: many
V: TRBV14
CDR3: CASSQELDTQYF
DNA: TGTGCCAGCAGCCAAGAGCTGGATACGCAGTATTTT

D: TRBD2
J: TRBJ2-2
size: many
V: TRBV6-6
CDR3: CASSSRTSGRPQRGAGELFF
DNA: TGTGCCAGCAGTTCCCGGACTAGCGGGAGACCCCAAAGAGGTGCCGGGGAGCTGTTTTTT

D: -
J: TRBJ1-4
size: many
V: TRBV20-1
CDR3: CSARDPSRGEEKLFF
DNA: TGCAGTGCTAGAGATCCGAGCAGGGGTGAGGAAAAACTGTTTTTT

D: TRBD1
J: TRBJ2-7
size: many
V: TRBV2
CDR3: CASSETDRGISEQYF
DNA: TGTGCCAGCAGCGAGACGGACAGGGGAATCTCCGAGCAGTACTTC

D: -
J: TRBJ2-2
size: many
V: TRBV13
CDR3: CASSPGRGLNTGELFF
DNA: TGTGCCAGCAGCCCGGGGAGGGGGCTGAACACCGGGGAGCTGTTTTTT

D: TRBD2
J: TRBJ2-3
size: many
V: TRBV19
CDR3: CASSISSGRGTDTQYF
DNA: TGTGCCAGTAGTATCTCTAGCGGGAGGGGTACAGATACGCAGTATTTT

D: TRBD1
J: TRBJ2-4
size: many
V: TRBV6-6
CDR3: CASSYSSMDRASKNIQYF
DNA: TGTGCCAGCAGTTACTCGAGTATGGACAGGGCTTCCAAAAACATTCAGTACTTC